This T cell receptor beta chain appears in the sequencing data of a study of cytomegalovirus exposure and HLA in healthy donors. General study findings and limits: According to the study, 180 or so TCR beta chains were cytomegalovirus-associated.

The CDR3 has 14 amino acids. Germline lookup yields CDR1 MNHEY and CDR2 SVGAGI. J lost 4 bases, V lost 6 bases, and 6 bases had no gene match. Concerning this clone: The antigen remains undetermined.

Profiled with immunoSEQ multiplex PCR; TCRdb holds only in-frame clones, not every one. This sample has 80,000 to 95,000 clones, with 90% to 97% found just once. This sequence was found in a woman younger than 30 in good health and CMV-seronegative. The V call is TRBV6-5, the J call TRBJ1-5; 7 nucleotides align to TRBD1. The sample consisted of PBMCs. CDR3 in amino acids: CASSPRDSNQPQHF. The CDR3 DNA reads as TGTGCCAGCAGCCCCCGGGACAGTAATCAGCCCCAGCATTTT.